This T cell receptor (beta chain) originates from a study of Ad26.COV2.S vaccination and SARS-CoV-2 variants. Whole-study context: The study gave Ad26.COV2.S intramuscularly, once or twice 56 days apart. Study-wide findings and caveats: Researchers reported similar non-spike TCR breadth in vaccine and placebo recipients. Substantial response breadth was reportedly seen for spike-specific CD8+ and CD4+ T cells after vaccination.

With regard to this clone: Its antigen is still unknown. Other DNA sequences within the sample encode an identical CDR3.

The sample's treatment: some 19 received Ad26.COV2.S at low or high dose, single or two shots; roughly five received placebo; per-sample allocation not given. Specimens were obtained on day 63 following the first vaccine or placebo injection. Boston hosted the donor, who was an adult aged 18-55 years. Profiled with immunoSEQ multiplex PCR; TCRdb holds only in-frame clones, not every one. The data show under 600,000 clones, with roughly nine tenths seen just once and 1.5% to 2% held by the top ten. Germline-derived CDR1 and CDR2 are SGHRS and YFSETQ. Trimming left V 5 bases short and J 1 base short, with 3 bases between. CDR3 size: 11 residues.

The chain joins TRBV5-1 to TRBJ2-5; D gene uncertain. This clonotype was sampled from a person aged 18-65 years who received the Ad26.COV2.S COVID-19 vaccine or a placebo. The sequences come from peripheral blood, collected in a trial of Ad26.COV2.S vaccine versus placebo. CDR3 coding DNA: TGCGCCAGCAGTTCCCAAGAGACCCAGTACTTC. Translation gives CASSSQETQYF.